The clone carrying this T cell receptor beta chain appeared a few times. This entry is derived from a study of blood T cells in healthy people across ages. A sample-barcoded 5' primer and a J-beta primer mix were used in a second PCR of about 7 to 12 cycles. From the 5' RACE reads, TCRdb called clonotypes with MiXCR, one entry per CDR3 protein. The data show a few hundred thousand distinct CDR3 sequences, with around a quarter seen just once and roughly 3.5% held by the top ten. Unmatched junction bases numbered 9, after V lost 3 bases and J lost 13 bases. The CDR3 runs 11 residues. Per the germline V gene, CDR1 is DFQATT and CDR2 is SNEGSKA (reference sequence). This same sample was also taken into another study, of T cells of mothers and their children. This second study notes: The authors found no persistent microchimeric T cell clones.

The receptor was derived from a boy aged 2-15 years in good health. The sample comprised blood. The chain carries TRBV20-1 and TRBJ2-7, with 7 bases that match TRBD1. This CDR3 reads CSASLPGQRYF. DNA for the CDR3: TGCAGTGCTAGCCTCCCGGGACAGAGATACTTC.